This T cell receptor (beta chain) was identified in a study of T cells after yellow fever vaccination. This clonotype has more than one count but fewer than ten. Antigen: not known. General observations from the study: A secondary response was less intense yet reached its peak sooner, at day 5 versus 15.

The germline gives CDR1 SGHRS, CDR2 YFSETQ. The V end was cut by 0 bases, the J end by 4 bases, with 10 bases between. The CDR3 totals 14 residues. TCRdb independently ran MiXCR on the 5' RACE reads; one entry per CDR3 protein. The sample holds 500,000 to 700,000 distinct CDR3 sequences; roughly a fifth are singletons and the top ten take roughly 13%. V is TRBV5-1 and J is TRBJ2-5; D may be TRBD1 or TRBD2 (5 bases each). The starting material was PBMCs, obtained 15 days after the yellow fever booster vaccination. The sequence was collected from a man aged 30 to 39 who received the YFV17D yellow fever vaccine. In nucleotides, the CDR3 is TGCGCCAGCAGCTTGGCCGGGGCTCCAGAGACCCAGTACTTC. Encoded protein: CASSLAGAPETQYF. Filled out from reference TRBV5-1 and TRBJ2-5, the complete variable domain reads KAGVTQTPRYLIKTRGQQVTLSCSPISGHRSVSWYQQTPGQGLQFLFEYFSETQRNKGNFPGRFSGRQFSNSRSEMNVSTLELGDSALYLCASSLAGAPETQYFGPGTRLLVL.